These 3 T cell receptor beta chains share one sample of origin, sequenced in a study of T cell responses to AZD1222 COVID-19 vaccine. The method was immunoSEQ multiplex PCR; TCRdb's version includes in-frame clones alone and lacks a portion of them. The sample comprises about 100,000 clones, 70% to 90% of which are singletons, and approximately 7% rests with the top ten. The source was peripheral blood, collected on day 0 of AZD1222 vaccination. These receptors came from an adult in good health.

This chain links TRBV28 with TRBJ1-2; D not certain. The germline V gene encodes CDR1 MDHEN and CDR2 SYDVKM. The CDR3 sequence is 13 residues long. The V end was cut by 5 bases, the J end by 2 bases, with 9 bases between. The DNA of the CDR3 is TGTGCCAGCAGTGGCGACACGAACTATGGCTACACCTTC. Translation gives CASSGDTNYGYTF.

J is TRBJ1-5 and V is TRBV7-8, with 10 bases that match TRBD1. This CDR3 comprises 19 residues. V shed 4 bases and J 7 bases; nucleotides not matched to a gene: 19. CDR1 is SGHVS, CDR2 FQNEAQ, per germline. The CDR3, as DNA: TGTGCCAGCAGCTCTAGAGGGGGATCATCCGACAGGGGGCACCAGCCCCAGCATTTT. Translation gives CASSSRGGSSDRGHQPQHF.

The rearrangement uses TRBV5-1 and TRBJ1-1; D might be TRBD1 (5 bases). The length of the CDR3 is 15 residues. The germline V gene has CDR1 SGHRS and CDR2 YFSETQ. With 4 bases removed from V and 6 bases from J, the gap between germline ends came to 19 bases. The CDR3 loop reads CASSDSGTPAAEAFF. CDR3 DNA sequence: TGCGCCAGCAGCGACTCCGGGACGCCGGCGGCTGAAGCTTTCTTT.